This T cell receptor beta chain was captured in a study of cytomegalovirus exposure and HLA in healthy donors. This clone has more than one count but fewer than ten. The CDR3 contains 14 residues. 60 Vbeta and 13 Jbeta primers were used in PCR. Data came from immunoSEQ multiplex PCR; TCRdb stores just in-frame clones and leaves some out. The table has 90,000 to 110,000 clones, about 70% seen once. Sequences were obtained from PBMCs. This receptor was obtained from a man aged 25 to 40 in good health and CMV-seronegative. J is TRBJ1-5 and V is TRBV7-5; the tabulated D call, TRBD1, remains unverified against the DNA. TRBV7-5 is listed as a pseudogene. The DNA for the CDR3 is TGTGCCAGAAGCACCCGACAGGGCGATCAGCCCCAGCATTTT. As protein: CARSTRQGDQPQHF.